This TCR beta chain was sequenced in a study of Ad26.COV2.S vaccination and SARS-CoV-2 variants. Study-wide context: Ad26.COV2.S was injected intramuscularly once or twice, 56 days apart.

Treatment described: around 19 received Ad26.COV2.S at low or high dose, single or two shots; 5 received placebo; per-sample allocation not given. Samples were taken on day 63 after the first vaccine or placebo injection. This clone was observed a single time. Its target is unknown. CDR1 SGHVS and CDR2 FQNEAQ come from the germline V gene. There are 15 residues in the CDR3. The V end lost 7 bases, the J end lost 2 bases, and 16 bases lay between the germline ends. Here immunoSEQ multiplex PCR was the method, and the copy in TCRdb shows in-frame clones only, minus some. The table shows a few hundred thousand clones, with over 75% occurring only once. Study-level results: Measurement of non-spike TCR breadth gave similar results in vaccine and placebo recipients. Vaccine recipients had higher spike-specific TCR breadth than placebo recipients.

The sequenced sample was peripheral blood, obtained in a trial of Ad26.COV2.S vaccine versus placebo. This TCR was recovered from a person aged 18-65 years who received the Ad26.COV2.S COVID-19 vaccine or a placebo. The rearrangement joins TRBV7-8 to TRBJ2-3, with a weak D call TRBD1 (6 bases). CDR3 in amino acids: CASTMRTALTDTQYF. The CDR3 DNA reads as TGTGCCAGCACCATGCGGACAGCCCTCACAGATACGCAGTATTTT. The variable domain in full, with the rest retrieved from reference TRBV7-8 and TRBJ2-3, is GAGVSQSPRYKVAKRGQDVALRCDPISGHVSLFWYQQALGQGPEFLTYFQNEAQLDKSGLPSDRFFAERPEGSVSTLKIQRTQQEDSAVYLCASTMRTALTDTQYFGPGTRLTVL.